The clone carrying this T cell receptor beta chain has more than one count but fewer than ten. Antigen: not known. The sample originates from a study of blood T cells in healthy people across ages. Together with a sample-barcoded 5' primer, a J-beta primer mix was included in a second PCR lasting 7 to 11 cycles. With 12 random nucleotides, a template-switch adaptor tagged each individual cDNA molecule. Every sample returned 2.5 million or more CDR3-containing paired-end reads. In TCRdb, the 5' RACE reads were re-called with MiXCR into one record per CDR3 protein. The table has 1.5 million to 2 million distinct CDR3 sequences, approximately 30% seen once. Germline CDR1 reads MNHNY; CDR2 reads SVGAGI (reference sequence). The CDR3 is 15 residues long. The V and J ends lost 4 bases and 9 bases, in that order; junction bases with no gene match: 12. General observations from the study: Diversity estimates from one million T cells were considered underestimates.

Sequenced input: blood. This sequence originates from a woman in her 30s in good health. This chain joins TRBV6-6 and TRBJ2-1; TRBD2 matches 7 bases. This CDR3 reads CASSSSEAGLIEQFF. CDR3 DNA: TGTGCCAGCAGTTCCTCAGAAGCGGGATTGATTGAGCAGTTCTTC.